The 21 T cell receptor beta chains given below trace back to one sample, sequenced in a study of blood T cells in healthy people across ages. Combining a sample-barcoded 5' primer with a J-beta primer mix, a second PCR ran for roughly 6 to 11 cycles. TCRdb used MiXCR to reprocess the 5' RACE reads, holding one entry per CDR3 protein. Seen here are around 2 million distinct CDR3 sequences, approximately 40% observed once, and the top ten hold 23%. Sample: blood. These receptors came from a human donor in good health.

In DNA form, the CDR3 reads TGTGCCAGCAGCTTATCCCGGGGGGGCCTTAGTGAGCAGTTCTTC. This sequence encodes CASSLSRGGLSEQFF. This chain joins TRBV7-3 and TRBJ2-1, with TRBD2 identical over 8 bases. The CDR3 runs to 15 residues. Germline CDR1 is SGHTA and CDR2 is FQGTGA. The junction had 9 bases not matched to a gene; V was cut back by 2 bases and J by 9 bases.

This clonotype was picked up a small number of times. A single base separates this from a much larger clone, so it may be a read error. The chain joins TRBV11-1 to TRBJ2-3; 7 bases agree with TRBD1. Germline loops: CDR1 SGHAT, CDR2 FQDESV (reference sequence). The CDR3 extends over 16 amino acids. The CDR3 region is CAGSFSRGQAPDTQYF. The CDR3 DNA follows: TGTGCCGGCAGCTTTTCCCGTGGACAGGCTCCAGATACGCAGTATTTT.

There are a few counts of this clonotype. This sequence joins TRBV10-3 and TRBJ1-1; 8 bases are a match to TRBD1. V shed 2 bases, J shed 5 bases, and the junction held 4 bases outside the gene matches. Germline-derived CDR1 and CDR2 are ENHRY and SYGVKD. The CDR3 is made up of 14 amino acids. CDR3: CAISEVRGRTEAFF. The CDR3 coding sequence is TGTGCCATCAGTGAGGTCAGGGGGCGAACTGAAGCTTTCTTT.

The chain uses TRBV2 and TRBJ2-1; 7 nucleotides agree with TRBD2. The CDR3 runs 16 residues. The junction had 10 bases not matched to a gene; V was cut back by 5 bases and J by 3 bases. Germline V CDR1 and CDR2: SNHLY, FYNNEI. This chain's CDR3 is CASSPPRASGYNEQFF. The CDR3 bases are TGTGCCAGCAGTCCCCCCCGGGCTAGCGGCTACAATGAGCAGTTCTTC. The entire variable domain, with the rest obtained from reference TRBV2 and TRBJ2-1, is as follows: EPEVTQTPSHQVTQMGQEVILRCVPISNHLYFYWYRQILGQKVEFLVSFYNNEISEKSEIFDDQFSVERPDGSNFTLKIRSTKLEDSAMYFCASSPPRASGYNEQFFGPGTRLTVL.

The rearrangement links TRBV14 to TRBJ2-3; D gene ambiguous. Germline CDR1 and CDR2: SGHDN and FVKESK. CDR3 length: 15 amino acids. The V end lost 0 bases, the J end lost 5 bases, and 12 bases lay between the germline ends. The CDR3 region has the DNA TGTGCCAGCAGCCAAGACTTTTACGGTGAAGATACGCAGTATTTT. It translates to CASSQDFYGEDTQYF. Together with reference TRBV14 and TRBJ2-3, the CDR3 gives the full variable domain: EAGVTQFPSHSVIEKGQTVTLRCDPISGHDNLYWYRRVMGKEIKFLLHFVKESKQDESGMPNNRFLAERTGGTYSTLKVQPAELEDSGVYFCASSQDFYGEDTQYFGPGTRLTVL.

The J gene is TRBJ1-4, the V gene TRBV7-9; tentatively, D is TRBD1 (5 bases). V was pared by 5 bases and J by 8 bases, with 12 bases between. Germline V gives CDR1 SEHNR, CDR2 FQNEAQ (reference sequence). This CDR3 comprises 13 residues. This CDR3 is CASSRGVYEKLFF. DNA for the CDR3: TGTGCCAGCAGCAGGGGTGTTTACGAAAAACTGTTTTTT.

Many counts were recorded for this clonotype. The gene calls are TRBV29-1 and TRBJ2-5; D unclear. CDR3 length: 11 amino acids. From germline, CDR1 is SQVTM and CDR2 ANQGSEA. The V end was cut by 4 bases, the J end by 3 bases, with 6 bases between. CDR3: CSVGTKETQYF. Written as DNA, the CDR3 is TGCAGCGTTGGGACGAAAGAGACCCAGTACTTC. Supplemented by reference TRBV29-1 and TRBJ2-5, the full variable domain reads SAVISQKPSRDICQRGTSLTIQCQVDSQVTMMFWYRQQPGQSLTLIATANQGSEATYESGFVIDKFPISRPNLTFSTLTVSNMSPEDSSIYLCSVGTKETQYFGPGTRLLVL.

The genes are TRBV2 and TRBJ2-5, with 10 bases lining up with TRBD2. Germline-derived CDR1 and CDR2 are SNHLY and FYNNEI. This CDR3 comprises 15 residues. J lost 9 bases, V lost 1 base, and 8 bases had no gene match. The CDR3 loop reads CASSEVASGGGAQYF. Here the CDR3 DNA reads TGTGCCAGCAGTGAAGTGGCTAGCGGGGGCGGGGCCCAGTACTTC.

The chain joins TRBV7-9 to TRBJ2-6; TRBD2 matches at 8 bases. CDR3 length: 17 residues. Per germline, CDR1 SEHNR and CDR2 FQNEAQ (reference sequence). With V trimmed by 7 bases and J by 2 bases, 10 bases remained unmatched. For the CDR3, the DNA is TGTGCCAGCACGAGGACGGGGGGGCGGACTGGGGCCAACGTCCTGACTTTC. It yields the protein CASTRTGGRTGANVLTF.

This clonotype was seen more than once but under ten times. The gene calls are TRBV4-1 and TRBJ1-1; TRBD1 aligns across 7 bases. The germline V gene has CDR1 MGHRA and CDR2 YSYEKL. The CDR3 runs 14 residues. V dropped 5 bases and J dropped 6; count of bases not matched to a gene: 9. The CDR3 DNA reads TGCGCCAGCAGCGCAACACGACAGGGCTCTGAAGCTTTCTTT. Encoded protein: CASSATRQGSEAFF.

The chain employs TRBV4-1 and TRBJ2-7; D is possibly TRBD1 (6 bases). Germline V gives CDR1 MGHRA, CDR2 YSYEKL. The CDR3 is 14 residues long. With 4 bases removed from V and 2 bases from J, the gap between germline ends came to 12 bases. CDR3 coding DNA: TGCGCCAGCAGCCCAAGAAGGACAGCCTACGAGCAGTACTTC. It yields the protein CASSPRRTAYEQYF.

The chain has TRBV6-4 and TRBJ2-1; D tentatively reads TRBD1 or TRBD2 (5 bases each). The CDR3 extends over 12 amino acids. Trimming took 5 bases from V and 9 from J, leaving 11 bases between them. Germline CDR1 is MRHNA and CDR2 is SNTAGT. The CDR3 spells CASSLPGSEQFF. The CDR3 coding sequence is TGTGCCAGCAGTCTACCAGGGAGTGAGCAGTTCTTC.

V and J are TRBV20-1 and TRBJ1-1; D gene ambiguous. Germline assignment: CDR1 DFQATT and CDR2 SNEGSKA (reference sequence). V lost 6 bases to trimming and J lost 2 bases, with 16 bases between them. The CDR3 covers 14 residues. The CDR3 loop is CSAQPDPGNTEAFF. As DNA, the CDR3 is TGCAGTGCCCAACCTGACCCTGGAAACACTGAAGCTTTCTTT.

The genes are TRBV4-3 and TRBJ2-3, with TRBD1 identical over 8 bases. CDR1 is LGHNA, CDR2 YSLEER, per germline. J was trimmed by 4 bases and V by 1 base; bases with no gene match: 10. The length of the CDR3 is 17 residues. The CDR3 nucleotides are TGCGCCAGCAGCCAAGGAGGGGGCGACAGGGGCGCAGATACGCAGTATTTT. Encoded protein: CASSQGGGDRGADTQYF.

V gene TRBV20-1 combines with J gene TRBJ2-3, with D unclear. This CDR3 is built from 14 residues. With 3 bases removed from V and 2 bases from J, the gap between germline ends came to 12 bases. Per the germline V gene, CDR1 is DFQATT and CDR2 is SNEGSKA (reference sequence). This CDR3 reads CSASSTGHTDTQYF. The CDR3 DNA follows: TGCAGTGCTAGTTCGACTGGCCACACAGATACGCAGTATTTT.

This clonotype was picked up one time. As the CDR3 is not closed by the conserved phenylalanine or tryptophan, this likely results from a read error. The chain has TRBV4-3 and TRBJ1-2; 8 positions agree with TRBD1. Germline CDR1 reads LGHNA; CDR2 reads YSLEER. Trimming removed 1 base from V and 6 bases from J; junction bases left unmatched: 7. The CDR3 runs 15 residues. The CDR3: CASSQGNRGSNGYTV. The CDR3, as DNA: TGCGCCAGCAGCCAAGGCAACAGGGGGAGCAATGGCTACACCGTC.

The rearrangement joins TRBV10-2 to TRBJ2-2; tentative D call: TRBD2 (5 bases). Germline values: CDR1 WSHSY, CDR2 SAAADI. The CDR3 runs 13 residues. V lost 9 bases and J 4 bases, leaving 12 bases between the germline ends. The CDR3 reads CASQESGTGELFF. CDR3 bases: TGCGCCAGTCAAGAGAGCGGCACCGGGGAGCTGTTTTTT.

This clonotype has only a few counts. The rearrangement uses TRBV29-1 and TRBJ2-1; D possibly corresponds to TRBD2 (5 bases). Germline V gene lookup returns CDR1 SQVTM and CDR2 ANQGSEA. The CDR3 runs to 11 residues. Trimming cost V 5 bases and J 8 bases, with 10 bases left between them. CDR3 residues: CSVHEDYEQFF. The CDR3 DNA follows: TGCAGCGTTCATGAGGACTATGAGCAGTTCTTC.

The rearrangement joins TRBV4-2 to TRBJ2-2; D ambiguous. This CDR3 region has 15 residues. Per the germline V gene, CDR1 is LGHNA and CDR2 is YNFKEQ. The V and J ends lost 0 bases and 4 bases respectively, with 9 bases between them. The CDR3 sequence: CASSQDPGSTGELFF. The CDR3, as DNA: TGTGCCAGCAGCCAAGATCCGGGTAGCACCGGGGAGCTGTTTTTT.

V is TRBV4-1 and J is TRBJ1-2, with TRBD1 as a possible D gene (6 bases). V lost 0 bases to trimming and J lost 4 bases, with 12 bases between them. The CDR3 is made up of 15 amino acids. CDR1 is MGHRA and CDR2 is YSYEKL in the germline V gene. CDR3 in DNA: TGCGCCAGCAGCCAAGATGGCTCGGACAGCTATGGCTACACCTTC. Its protein is CASSQDGSDSYGYTF.

This clonotype was seen a handful of times. The V gene is TRBV20-1, the J gene TRBJ1-5, with D possibly being TRBD1 (6 bases). This CDR3 has 16 residues. Germline assignment: CDR1 DFQATT and CDR2 SNEGSKA (reference sequence). V dropped 7 bases and J dropped 0 bases, with 19 bases sitting between them. CDR3 sequence: CSVPRGRDYSNQPQHF. DNA of the CDR3: TGCAGTGTGCCTCGGGGGCGAGACTATAGCAATCAGCCCCAGCATTTT.